The clone carrying this T cell receptor beta chain was seen more than once but under ten times. The CDR3 length is 14 residues. The germline V gene encodes CDR1 SQVTM and CDR2 ANQGSEA. V lost 7 bases and J 0 bases, leaving 13 bases between the germline ends. The entry originates in a study of CD8 T cells in ankylosing spondylitis. Quantitative molecular-barcoded 5'-RACE generated the TCR beta libraries. One entry per CDR3 protein, called by TCRdb with MiXCR from the 5' RACE reads. The sample yields some 200,000 distinct CDR3 sequences, 20% to 30% seen once. The material sequenced was blood, either unsorted or a sorted T cell fraction (not recorded which). The chain uses TRBV29-1 and TRBJ1-5; D is unresolved. The TCR was taken from a male donor with ankylosing spondylitis or in good health (not recorded which). CDR3 region: CSAAMGNSNQPQHF. The CDR3 region has the DNA TGCAGCGCTGCCATGGGAAATAGCAATCAGCCCCAGCATTTT. Filled out from reference TRBV29-1 and TRBJ1-5, the complete variable domain reads SAVISQKPSRDICQRGTSLTIQCQVDSQVTMMFWYRQQPGQSLTLIATANQGSEATYESGFVIDKFPISRPNLTFSTLTVSNMSPEDSSIYLCSAAMGNSNQPQHFGDGTRLSIL.